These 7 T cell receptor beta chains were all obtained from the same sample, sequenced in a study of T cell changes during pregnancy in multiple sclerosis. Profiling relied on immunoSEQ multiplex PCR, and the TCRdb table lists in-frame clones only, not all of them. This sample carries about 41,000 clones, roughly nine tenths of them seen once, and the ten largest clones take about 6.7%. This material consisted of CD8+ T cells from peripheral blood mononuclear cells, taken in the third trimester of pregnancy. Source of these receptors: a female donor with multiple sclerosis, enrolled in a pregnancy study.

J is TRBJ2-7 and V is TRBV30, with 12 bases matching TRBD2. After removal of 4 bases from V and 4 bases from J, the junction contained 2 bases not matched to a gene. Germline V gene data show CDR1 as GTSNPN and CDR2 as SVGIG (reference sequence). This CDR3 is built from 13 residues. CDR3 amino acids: CAWTLAGGYEQYF. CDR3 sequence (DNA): TGTGCCTGGACACTAGCGGGAGGTTACGAGCAGTACTTC.

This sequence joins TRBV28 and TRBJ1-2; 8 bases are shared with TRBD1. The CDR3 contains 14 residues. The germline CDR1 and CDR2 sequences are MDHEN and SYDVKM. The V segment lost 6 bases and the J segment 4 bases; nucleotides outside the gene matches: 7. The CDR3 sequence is CASRGWTGTYGYTF. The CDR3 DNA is TGTGCCAGCAGAGGCTGGACAGGGACCTATGGCTACACCTTC.

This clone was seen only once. The CDR3 coding sequence is TGTGCCAGCAGTTTATATGGGGGGAAAAACGAGCAGTACTTC. Translated, it gives CASSLYGGKNEQYF. The chain is built from TRBV27 and TRBJ2-7; D might be TRBD2 (6 bases). Per germline, CDR1 MNHEY and CDR2 SMNVEV (reference sequence). CDR3 size: 14 residues. Trimming removed 1 base at V and 5 bases at J, with 12 bases between.

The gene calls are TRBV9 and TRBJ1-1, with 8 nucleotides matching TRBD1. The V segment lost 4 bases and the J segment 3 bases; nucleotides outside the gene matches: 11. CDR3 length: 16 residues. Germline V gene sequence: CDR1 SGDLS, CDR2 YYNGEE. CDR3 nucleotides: TGTGCCAGCAGCCCGATTGAGGAGACAGGGGACACTGAAGCTTTCTTT. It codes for CASSPIEETGDTEAFF.

The CDR3 sequence: CASSMSGGRVYEQYF. The CDR3 nucleotides read TGTGCCAGTAGTATGTCTGGGGGCAGGGTCTACGAGCAGTACTTC. The chain uses TRBV19 and TRBJ2-7; perhaps TRBD1 as D (6 bases). V was clipped by 3 bases and J by 3 bases, with 15 bases between them. CDR3 length equals 15 residues. CDR1 and CDR2 from the germline V gene are LNHDA and SQIVND (reference sequence).

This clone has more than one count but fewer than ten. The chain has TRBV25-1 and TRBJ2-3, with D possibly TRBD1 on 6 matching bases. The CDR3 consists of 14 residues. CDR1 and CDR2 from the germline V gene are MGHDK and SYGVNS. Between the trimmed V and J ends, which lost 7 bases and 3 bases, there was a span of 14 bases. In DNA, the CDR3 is TGTGCCAGCACTCCAGGGGTCCGTACAGATACGCAGTATTTT. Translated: CASTPGVRTDTQYF.

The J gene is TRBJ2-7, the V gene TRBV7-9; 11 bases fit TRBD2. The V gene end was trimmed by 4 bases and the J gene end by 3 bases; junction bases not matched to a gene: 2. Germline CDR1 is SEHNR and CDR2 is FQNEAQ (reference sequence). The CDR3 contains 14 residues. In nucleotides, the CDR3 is TGTGCCAGCAGCTACGGGACTAGCGGCTACGAGCAGTACTTC. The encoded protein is CASSYGTSGYEQYF.